The sequence of this T cell receptor beta chain was determined in a study of OX40 agonist ivuxolimab in advanced cancers. V gave up 0 bases and J gave up 5 bases, with 10 bases separating them. This CDR3 comprises 14 residues. Per the germline V gene, CDR1 is SGHDN and CDR2 is FVKESK. The protocol was immunoSEQ multiplex PCR, while the TCRdb copy is restricted to in-frame clones and leaves out a portion. The table shows 55,000 to 65,000 clones, with about 85% occurring only once. This receptor was taken from an adult with an advanced solid tumor such as melanoma, head and neck, liver or kidney cancer. The chain joins TRBV14 to TRBJ1-2; no clear D. Material: CD4+ or CD8+ T cells sorted from blood, obtained in a trial of the OX40 agonist ivuxolimab. As DNA, the CDR3 is TGTGCCAGCAGCCAAGATTGGTCGTTTTATGGCTACACCTTC. Encoded protein: CASSQDWSFYGYTF. Complete variable domain (other parts from reference TRBV14 and TRBJ1-2): EAGVTQFPSHSVIEKGQTVTLRCDPISGHDNLYWYRRVMGKEIKFLLHFVKESKQDESGMPNNRFLAERTGGTYSTLKVQPAELEDSGVYFCASSQDWSFYGYTFGSGTRLTVV.